The rows below give T cell receptor beta chains drawn from one sample of a study of OX40 agonist ivuxolimab in advanced cancers. Measured with immunoSEQ multiplex PCR; TCRdb has only the in-frame clones, and not every one. The table lists roughly 70,000 clones, approximately 90% of them singletons. The sample consisted of CD4+ or CD8+ T cells sorted from blood, taken in a trial of the OX40 agonist ivuxolimab. Every receptor here comes from an adult with an advanced solid tumor such as melanoma, head and neck, liver or kidney cancer. CDR3s include the opening cysteine and the closing phenylalanine or tryptophan. Each record gives: J gene, V gene, CDR3 protein.

J: TRBJ1-4
V: TRBV30
CDR3: CAWSSQGREKLFF

J: TRBJ1-5
V: TRBV15
CDR3: CATAGQLDQPQHF

J: TRBJ1-6
V: TRBV5-4
CDR3: CASSGGTVYNSPLHF

J: TRBJ1-4
V: TRBV7-9
CDR3: CASSLVPSSNEKLFF

J: TRBJ1-2
V: TRBV27
CDR3: CASSLWGGRSGGYTF

J: TRBJ2-1
V: TRBV5-1
CDR3: CASAGKIKYNEQFF

J: TRBJ1-2
V: TRBV7-2
CDR3: CASSPQGAVGYTF

J: TRBJ1-1
V: TRBV28
CDR3: CASRSGGRGGTEAFF

J: TRBJ1-1
V: TRBV28
CDR3: CASSSNPGGDTEAFF

J: TRBJ1-1
V: TRBV29-1
CDR3: CSVEEGRTEAFF

J: TRBJ2-7
V: TRBV5-4
CDR3: CASSRDSGSYEQYF

J: TRBJ2-1
V: TRBV7-2
CDR3: CASSYNYNEQFF

J: TRBJ2-1
V: TRBV5-1
CDR3: CASSLDAGGPYNEQFF

J: TRBJ1-6
V: TRBV6-5
CDR3: CASSPAGYNSPLHF

J: TRBJ1-1
V: TRBV19
CDR3: CASSIARVNTEAFF

J: TRBJ2-1
V: TRBV7-9
CDR3: CASSTGTGLDEQFF

J: TRBJ1-1
V: TRBV19
CDR3: CASSTHRDRGRDTEAFF

J: TRBJ1-5
V: TRBV28
CDR3: CASSHGRTDQPQHF

J: TRBJ2-7
V: TRBV5-1
CDR3: CASSSTSGTYEQYF

J: TRBJ1-2
V: TRBV7-8
CDR3: CASSFPGGNYGYTF

J: TRBJ1-3
V: TRBV10-1
CDR3: CASSASGGSGNTIYF

J: TRBJ1-1
V: TRBV5-8
CDR3: CASSLGTRWTEAFF

J: TRBJ2-1
V: TRBV7-2
CDR3: CASSRTSGDYNEQFF

J: TRBJ2-3
V: TRBV7-9
CDR3: CASSTIASYTDTQYF

J: TRBJ1-5
V: TRBV19
CDR3: CASKADNQPQHF